The 7 T cell receptor beta chains given below trace back to one sample, sequenced in a study of T-cell memory formation after mild COVID-19 (dated by TCRdb to the early 2020s). Library method: 5' RACE. The sequencer listed for this sample is Illumina NovaSeq 6000. TCRdb handled the public reads itself, with Q25 trimming in fastp and clone calling in MiXCR, and kept productive beta chains. Entries are consolidated by CDR3 protein sequence, retaining the most common genes and DNA. The sample records more than 450,000 distinct CDR3 sequences, roughly 18% of which are singletons. The leading ten clones occupy 9.5% to 15% of the sample. Specimen: PBMCs or a T cell subset sorted from them (not recorded which). These receptors were taken from an adult woman who had mild COVID-19 (a few samples of this study predate the infection). The sample titles of this study are shuffled in the database, so cell type and time point are left out; the donor was told from shared clones.

This chain links TRBV20-1 with TRBJ1-1; a weak D match, TRBD1 (5 bases). The length of the CDR3 is 15 residues. V gave up 0 bases and J gave up 7 bases, with 18 bases separating them. Germline V CDR1 and CDR2: DFQATT, SNEGSKA (reference sequence). The CDR3 sequence: CSARDLRTNKGEAFF. The CDR3 DNA follows: TGCAGTGCTAGAGATCTCCGGACAAACAAAGGTGAAGCTTTCTTT.

The rearrangement uses TRBV7-2 and TRBJ1-1; D unresolved. Germline-derived CDR1 and CDR2 are SGHTA and FQGNSA. With 1 base removed from V and 0 bases from J, the gap between germline ends came to 6 bases. The CDR3 length is 14 residues. CDR3 coding DNA: TGTGCCAGCAGCTTAGTTTTATTGAACACTGAAGCTTTCTTT. This encodes CASSLVLLNTEAFF.

This clonotype came up a few times. CDR3 in amino acids: CASSQDRLAGMYKETQYF. CDR3 bases: TGTGCCAGCAGCCAAGATAGGCTAGCGGGGATGTATAAAGAGACCCAGTACTTC. The chain links TRBV3-1 to TRBJ2-5, with 9 nucleotides matching TRBD2. Germline V gene lookup returns CDR1 LGHDT and CDR2 YNNKEL (reference sequence). Unmatched junction bases numbered 11, after V lost 0 bases and J lost 3 bases. This CDR3 spans 18 amino acids.

The rearrangement uses TRBV24-1 and TRBJ2-2; possible D gene TRBD1, 5 bases. Germline lookup yields CDR1 KGHDR and CDR2 SFDVKD. This CDR3 has 15 amino acids. The V and J ends lost 1 base and 5 bases respectively, with 10 bases between them. The CDR3 loop reads CATSDFSTGTGELFF. The CDR3 nucleotides are TGTGCCACCAGTGATTTCAGTACAGGAACCGGGGAGCTGTTTTTT.

The V call is TRBV15, the J call TRBJ1-2, with no clear D. The CDR3 contains 16 residues. V dropped 0 bases and J dropped 0 bases, with 11 bases sitting between them. Germline V gene lookup returns CDR1 LNHNV and CDR2 YYDKDF (reference sequence). CDR3 coding DNA: TGTGCCACCAGCAGAGATGGAGGAGCTTCTAACTATGGCTACACCTTC. Encoded protein: CATSRDGGASNYGYTF.

The V call is TRBV20-1, the J call TRBJ2-7; no firm D call. Germline V lookup: CDR1 DFQATT, CDR2 SNEGSKA (reference sequence). There are 14 residues in the CDR3. V was cut by 3 bases and J by 2 bases, with 14 bases left in between. The CDR3 DNA reads TGCAGTGCTAGGGGTTTCGGCGATCCCTACGAGCAGTACTTC. It codes for CSARGFGDPYEQYF.

The chain carries TRBV7-9 and TRBJ2-1; D possibly corresponds to TRBD2 (6 bases). Germline V CDR1 and CDR2: SEHNR, FQNEAQ (reference sequence). The CDR3 runs to 15 residues. The V and J ends lost 4 bases and 0 bases respectively, with 10 bases between them. CDR3 loop: CASSWDLSSYNEQFF. In DNA, the CDR3 is TGTGCCAGCAGCTGGGACTTGAGCTCCTACAATGAGCAGTTCTTC. The whole variable domain, remainder taken from reference TRBV7-9 and TRBJ2-1, is DTGVSQNPRHKITKRGQNVTFRCDPISEHNRLYWYRQTLGQGPEFLTYFQNEAQLEKSRLLSDRFSAERPKGSFSTLEIQRTEQGDSAMYLCASSWDLSSYNEQFFGPGTRLTVL.